The 29 T cell receptor beta chains in this list originate from one sample, sequenced in a study of control samples from healthy donors and cancer patients. Sequencing used immunoSEQ multiplex PCR; TCRdb keeps in-frame clones, though not all of them. The sample shows about 100,000 clones, more than 80% of them seen only once. Sequenced: blood. The receptor source for this set is a man younger than 30 in good health.

J is TRBJ2-7 and V is TRBV7-9; perhaps TRBD2 as D (6 bases). CDR1 and CDR2 (germline): SEHNR, FQNEAQ (reference sequence). V was cut by 5 bases and J by 1 base, with 12 bases left in between. The CDR3 loop spans 14 amino acids. For the CDR3, the DNA is TGTGCCAGCAGCCCCCCCCTAGCGTCCTACGAGCAGTACTTC. It codes for CASSPPLASYEQYF.

CDR3 region: CASSYSRDGYTF. CDR3 DNA: TGTGCCAGCAGTTATTCGAGGGATGGCTACACCTTC. The V and J genes are TRBV6-5 and TRBJ1-2, with unresolved D. Between the trimmed V and J ends, which lost 3 bases and 6 bases, there was a span of 8 bases. This CDR3 comprises 12 residues. CDR1 is MNHEY and CDR2 is SVGAGI in the germline V gene.

This sequence joins TRBV2 and TRBJ1-1, with TRBD1 as a possible D gene (5 bases). Germline V CDR1 and CDR2: SNHLY, FYNNEI. Trimming pared 4 bases from V and 6 bases from J, leaving 12 bases between. The CDR3 sequence is 13 residues long. CDR3 in DNA: TGTGCCAGCAGTGGTGGGGCCGGCGCTGAAGCTTTCTTT. Its translation: CASSGGAGAEAFF.

The J gene is TRBJ2-2, the V gene TRBV5-4; tentative D call: TRBD1 (6 bases). The CDR3 has 15 amino acids. Germline CDR1 SGHNT, CDR2 YYREEE (reference sequence). V was pared by 4 bases and J by 0 bases, with 10 bases between. The DNA for the CDR3 is TGTGCCAGCAGCCAGGGACAATCGAACACCGGGGAGCTGTTTTTT. Its translation: CASSQGQSNTGELFF. Filled out from reference TRBV5-4 and TRBJ2-2, the complete variable domain reads ETGVTQSPTHLIKTRGQQVTLRCSSQSGHNTVSWYQQALGQGPQFIFQYYREEENGRGNFPPRFSGLQFPNYSSELNVNALELDDSALYLCASSQGQSNTGELFFGEGSRLTVL.

The genes are TRBV9 and TRBJ2-3, with D possibly being TRBD2 (5 bases). Trimming took 0 bases from V and 2 from J, leaving 10 bases between them. Germline V CDR1 and CDR2: SGDLS, YYNGEE. CDR3 size: 15 residues. Here the CDR3 reads CASSVGREDTDTQYF. The CDR3 DNA is TGTGCCAGCAGCGTAGGACGGGAAGACACAGATACGCAGTATTTT.

The chain combines TRBV21-1 with TRBJ1-1. TRBV21-1 is a recognized pseudogene. The CDR3 contains 15 residues. This CDR3 is CASSSSGPQNTEAFF. CDR3 nucleotide sequence: TGTGCCAGCAGCTCCTCAGGACCGCAGAACACTGAAGCTTTCTTT.

The chain links TRBV2 to TRBJ1-2, with unresolved D. Germline CDR1 SNHLY, CDR2 FYNNEI. The CDR3 is made up of 14 amino acids. V was pared by 0 bases and J by 6 bases, with 11 bases between. The CDR3 sequence: CASSEAPGWDGYTF. For the CDR3, the DNA is TGTGCCAGCAGTGAAGCGCCCGGGTGGGATGGCTACACCTTC.

The chain combines TRBV24-1 with TRBJ2-3; 9 nucleotides match TRBD1. The germline gives CDR1 KGHDR, CDR2 SFDVKD. The length of the CDR3 is 17 residues. V dropped 1 base and J dropped 3; count of bases not matched to a gene: 7. The CDR3 region is CATSDFPRDRDTDTQYF. The CDR3 DNA reads as TGTGCCACCAGTGATTTCCCGCGGGACAGGGATACAGATACGCAGTATTTT.

This chain links TRBV27 with TRBJ1-2; D is possibly TRBD1 (6 bases). V lost 3 bases to trimming and J lost 0 bases, with 11 bases between them. CDR3 length equals 15 residues. Looked up from germline, CDR1 is MNHEY and CDR2 is SMNVEV (reference sequence). In DNA, the CDR3 is TGTGCCAGCAGTTTCCTTGACAGGACTAACTATGGCTACACCTTC. Protein product: CASSFLDRTNYGYTF.

The chain is built from TRBV19 and TRBJ1-2, with unresolved D. Germline V gene sequence: CDR1 LNHDA, CDR2 SQIVND (reference sequence). There are 11 residues in the CDR3. V was cut by 7 bases and J by 10 bases, with 13 bases left in between. The CDR3 coding sequence is TGTGCCAGTACGGGAGGGTTTGCCTACACCTTC. It translates to CASTGGFAYTF.

This chain connects TRBV18 to TRBJ1-1; D remains unclear. V was clipped by 3 bases and J by 7 bases, with 12 bases between them. CDR3 size: 13 residues. CDR1 and CDR2 from the germline V gene are KGHSH and LQKENI. CDR3 nucleotide sequence: TGTGCCAGCTCACCGTCTGAAGGTTATGAAGCTTTCTTT. This sequence encodes CASSPSEGYEAFF.

This sequence joins TRBV5-4 and TRBJ2-1; maybe TRBD2 (5 bases). The CDR3 has 15 amino acids. V was cut by 4 bases and J by 6 bases, with 17 bases left in between. The germline V gene encodes CDR1 SGHNT and CDR2 YYREEE (reference sequence). CDR3 residues: CASSPVGGRRNEQFF. The CDR3 DNA follows: TGTGCCAGCAGCCCCGTCGGCGGGCGACGCAATGAGCAGTTCTTC.

The chain couples TRBV5-6 to TRBJ1-2; D ambiguous. V was trimmed by 4 bases and J by 7 bases, leaving 8 bases between them. The CDR3 runs 11 residues. Germline lookup yields CDR1 SGHDT and CDR2 YYEEEE. DNA for the CDR3: TGTGCCAGCAGCCTGCGTGGTGGCTACACCTTC. Its protein is CASSLRGGYTF.

The V gene is TRBV30, the J gene TRBJ1-3; D not certain. This CDR3 region has 17 residues. V lost 0 bases, J lost 0 bases, and 15 bases lay in between. Germline V gene sequence: CDR1 GTSNPN, CDR2 SVGIG (reference sequence). CDR3 DNA: TGTGCCTGGAGTGTAAGGCTTGTCCTAGGCTCTGGAAACACCATATATTTT. Encoded protein: CAWSVRLVLGSGNTIYF.

A note on this clone: A read error may produce the germline difference seen at one junction end. The gene calls are TRBV7-7 and TRBJ1-6; D uncertain. From germline, CDR1 is SSHAT and CDR2 FNYEAQ (reference sequence). The CDR3 is 15 residues long. CDR3 in DNA: TGTGCTAGCAGCTTTTTCGGGAGAGGAAATTCACCCCTCCACTTT. It translates to CASSFFGRGNSPLHF. Using reference TRBV7-7 and TRBJ1-6 for the parts outside the CDR3, the full variable domain is GAGVSQSPRYKVTKRGQDVTLRCDPISSHATLYWYQQALGQGPEFLTYFNYEAQPDKSGLPSDRFSAERPEGSISTLTIQRTEQRDSAMYRCASSFFGRGNSPLHFGNGTRLTVT.

This chain uses TRBV7-9 with TRBJ1-2; TRBD1 might be the D (6 bases). This CDR3 is built from 16 residues. V was clipped by 3 bases and J by 4 bases, with 18 bases between them. CDR1 and CDR2 (germline): SEHNR, FQNEAQ (reference sequence). Written as DNA, the CDR3 is TGTGCCAGCAGCTTGGGGGGGCCAGGGTCGGTCTATGGCTACACCTTC. Its protein product is CASSLGGPGSVYGYTF.

Turning to this clone: At one of its ends the junction is not consistent with the germline gene, which may arise from a read error. The V gene is TRBV12-3 or TRBV12-4, the J gene TRBJ1-2; D is unclear. The CDR3 is made up of 11 amino acids. This chain's CDR3 is CASSYRSSGHF. CDR3 DNA sequence: TGTGCCAGCAGCTATAGGAGTAGTGGGCACTTC.

The chain employs TRBV30 and TRBJ2-7; D not certain. The V gene lost 4 bases and the J gene lost 4 bases, with 8 bases spanning the gap. Germline V gene sequence: CDR1 GTSNPN, CDR2 SVGIG (reference sequence). The CDR3 runs 11 residues. CDR3 region: CAWTDRYEQYF. In nucleotides, the CDR3 is TGTGCCTGGACCGATCGGTACGAGCAGTACTTC.

This sequence joins TRBV6-2 or TRBV6-3 and TRBJ1-5; 8 positions match TRBD1. After removal of 0 bases from V and 5 bases from J, the junction contained 9 bases not matched to a gene. Per the germline V gene, CDR1 is MNHEY and CDR2 is SVGEGT. This CDR3 has 17 amino acids. CDR3 coding DNA: TGTGCCAGCAGTTACTCCCTGGACAGGGCGGGTTATCAGCCCCAGCATTTT. Its translation is CASSYSLDRAGYQPQHF.

The gene calls are TRBV5-1 and TRBJ1-1; 10 bases match TRBD1. Looked up from germline, CDR1 is SGHRS and CDR2 is YFSETQ. The CDR3 spans 19 residues. With 3 bases clipped from V and 0 bases from J, the junction kept 14 bases outside the gene matches. DNA of the CDR3: TGCGCCAGCAGCTCTTTTGGACAGGGGGTTATTGATATGAACACTGAAGCTTTCTTT. It encodes CASSSFGQGVIDMNTEAFF.

This sequence joins TRBV5-5 and TRBJ1-1, with 8 nucleotides matching TRBD1. After removal of 7 bases from V and 5 bases from J, the junction contained 10 bases not matched to a gene. The CDR3 contains 14 residues. Germline loops: CDR1 SGHKS, CDR2 YYEKEE (reference sequence). CDR3 sequence: CASGRQGASTEAFF. CDR3 sequence (DNA): TGTGCCAGCGGGAGGCAGGGGGCGTCGACTGAAGCTTTCTTT.

The V call is TRBV28, the J call TRBJ1-3; 9 nucleotides match TRBD1. The CDR3 covers 16 residues. V lost 7 bases, J lost 2 bases, and 9 bases stayed unmatched. Germline V gene data show CDR1 as MDHEN and CDR2 as SYDVKM. This chain's CDR3 is CASINLQGAPGNTIYF. CDR3 bases: TGTGCCAGCATCAATTTACAGGGGGCGCCTGGAAACACCATATATTTT.

The chain uses TRBV2 and TRBJ1-1, with no clear D. CDR3 length equals 14 residues. CDR1 is SNHLY, CDR2 FYNNEI, per germline. Trimming took off 10 bases at V and 4 bases at J, with 19 bases between the two ends. CDR3 sequence: CATGGVMGGTEAFF. CDR3 nucleotide sequence: TGTGCCACGGGCGGGGTTATGGGAGGCACTGAAGCTTTCTTT. The variable domain in full, completed from reference TRBV2 and TRBJ1-1, reads EPEVTQTPSHQVTQMGQEVILRCVPISNHLYFYWYRQILGQKVEFLVSFYNNEISEKSEIFDDQFSVERPDGSNFTLKIRSTKLEDSAMYFCATGGVMGGTEAFFGQGTRLTVV.

The sample holds one count of this clone. J is TRBJ2-4 and V is TRBV19; 11 bases align to TRBD2. Germline V lookup: CDR1 LNHDA, CDR2 SQIVND (reference sequence). This CDR3 has 18 residues. After removal of 4 bases from V and 2 bases from J, the junction contained 10 bases not matched to a gene. As DNA, the CDR3 is TGTGCCAGTAGTAGGTTCATAGCGGGGGGGCAAACCAAAAACATTCAGTACTTC. This encodes CASSRFIAGGQTKNIQYF.

This clone was seen once. V is TRBV18 and J is TRBJ1-2; D gene ambiguous. This CDR3 has 15 residues. V lost 6 bases, J lost 0 bases, and 14 bases lay in between. The V gene's germline CDR1 is KGHSH and CDR2 LQKENI. The CDR3 spells CASSLDAGSNYGYTF. In DNA form, the CDR3 reads TGTGCCAGCTCGCTAGACGCGGGTTCTAACTATGGCTACACCTTC.

This chain's CDR3 is CASSPRGGLNTEAFF. The CDR3 DNA sequence: TGTGCCAGCAGCCCCAGGGGGGGGTTAAACACTGAAGCTTTCTTT. The gene calls are TRBV7-2 and TRBJ1-1, with 7 bases fitting TRBD1. This CDR3 has 15 amino acids. Losses at the gene ends were 5 bases for V and 2 bases for J; bases not matched to a gene: 8. Germline V gene sequence: CDR1 SGHTA, CDR2 FQGNSA.

This rearrangement joins TRBV27 to TRBJ2-1, with 7 bases that match TRBD2. The CDR3 is made up of 16 amino acids. Per germline, CDR1 MNHEY and CDR2 SMNVEV (reference sequence). J gave up 7 bases and V 2 bases, and 11 bases lay outside the gene matches. The DNA of the CDR3 is TGTGCCAGCAGTTTAATAGCGGGCCAGAGGTGGAATGAGCAGTTCTTC. Its translation: CASSLIAGQRWNEQFF.

This clone showed up just once. The chain couples TRBV11-2 to TRBJ1-1; no clear D. The germline gives CDR1 SGHAT, CDR2 FQNNGV. V lost 1 base, J lost 1 base, and 10 bases lay in between. The CDR3 contains 15 residues. CDR3 residues: CASSLVGRSNTEAFF. The CDR3 nucleotides read TGTGCCAGCAGCTTAGTTGGCAGGTCGAACACTGAAGCTTTCTTT.

V is TRBV11-2 and J is TRBJ2-3, with a possible D match to TRBD2 (6 bases). V was pared by 5 bases and J by 5 bases, with 11 bases between. The CDR3 totals 13 residues. Per germline, CDR1 SGHAT and CDR2 FQNNGV. CDR3 nucleotides: TGTGCCAGCAGCGCCCGACTAGGAGATACGCAGTATTTT. It encodes CASSARLGDTQYF.